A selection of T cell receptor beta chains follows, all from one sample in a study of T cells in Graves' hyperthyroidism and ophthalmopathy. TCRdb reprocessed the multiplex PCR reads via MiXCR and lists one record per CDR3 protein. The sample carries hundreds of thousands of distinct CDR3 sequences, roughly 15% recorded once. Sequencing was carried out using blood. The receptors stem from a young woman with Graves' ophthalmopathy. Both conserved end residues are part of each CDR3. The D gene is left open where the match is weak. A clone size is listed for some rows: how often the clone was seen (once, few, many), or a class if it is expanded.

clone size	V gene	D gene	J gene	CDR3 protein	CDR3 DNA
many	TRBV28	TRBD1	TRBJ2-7	CASSPGQGASYEQYF	TGTGCCAGCAGTCCGGGACAGGGAGCATCCTACGAGCAGTACTTC
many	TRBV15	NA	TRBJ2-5	CATSRDNLGTQETQYF	TGTGCCACCAGCAGAGACAACCTCGGGACTCAAGAGACCCAGTACTTC
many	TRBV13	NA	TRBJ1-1	CASSLKARVTEAFF	TGTGCCAGCAGCTTAAAGGCCAGGGTCACTGAAGCTTTCTTT
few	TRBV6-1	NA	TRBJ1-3	CASRTSGNTIYF	TGTGCCAGCAGAACCTCTGGAAACACCATATATTTT
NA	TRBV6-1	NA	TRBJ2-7	CASSNREGAYEQYF	TGTGCCAGCAGTAACAGGGAAGGGGCCTACGAGCAGTACTTC
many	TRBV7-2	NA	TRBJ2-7	CASSMKTGPYEQYF	TGTGCCAGCAGCATGAAAACAGGGCCCTACGAGCAGTACTTC
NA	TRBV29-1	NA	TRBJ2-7	CSVEVWEGNGEEQYF	TGCAGCGTTGAAGTTTGGGAAGGGAATGGGGAAGAGCAGTACTTC
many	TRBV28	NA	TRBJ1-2	CASSPTGSLIFHGYGYTF	TGTGCCAGCAGTCCGACCGGGTCCCTAATCTTCCACGGCTATGGCTACACCTTC
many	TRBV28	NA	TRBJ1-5	CATVRGVSNQPQHF	TGTGCCACCGTACGCGGGGTTAGCAATCAGCCCCAGCATTTT
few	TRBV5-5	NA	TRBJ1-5	CASSPRGRYEGSNQPQHF	TGTGCCAGCAGCCCCCGAGGTCGTTACGAGGGGAGCAATCAGCCCCAGCATTTT
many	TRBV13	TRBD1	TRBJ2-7	CASSPDLGQGARDREQYF	TGTGCCAGCAGCCCCGATTTAGGACAGGGGGCGCGGGATCGCGAGCAGTACTTC
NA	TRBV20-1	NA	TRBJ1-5	CSARPTDTSNQPQHF	TGCAGTGCTAGACCGACAGACACTAGCAATCAGCCCCAGCATTTT
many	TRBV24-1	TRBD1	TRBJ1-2	CATSDSTGGYGYTF	TGTGCCACCAGTGATTCGACAGGGGGCTATGGCTACACCTTC
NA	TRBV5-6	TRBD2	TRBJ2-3	CASLGGGVSTDTQYF	TGTGCCAGCCTCGGGGGGGGAGTCAGCACAGATACGCAGTATTTT
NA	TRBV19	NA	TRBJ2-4	CASSLGNWDIQYF	TGTGCCAGTAGTTTGGGGAATTGGGACATTCAGTACTTC
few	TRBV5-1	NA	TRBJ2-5	CASKAGSSETQYF	TGCGCCAGCAAGGCCGGCAGTTCGGAGACCCAGTACTTC
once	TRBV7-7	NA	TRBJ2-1	CASGPVGGNNEQFF	TGTGCTAGCGGACCGGTGGGGGGAAACAATGAGCAGTTCTTC
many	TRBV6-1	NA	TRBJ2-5	CASSLGVFPGEETQYF	TGTGCCAGCAGTTTAGGAGTTTTTCCGGGAGAAGAGACCCAGTACTTC
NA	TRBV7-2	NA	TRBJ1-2	CASSRLEGVKRANYGYTF	TGTGCCAGCAGTCGCCTCGAGGGGGTCAAAAGAGCTAACTATGGCTACACCTTC
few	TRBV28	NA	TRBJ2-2	CASSPSAGTLGGLLYF	TGTGCCAGCAGCCCTTCCGCGGGGACCCTAGGGGGACTGCTGTATTTT
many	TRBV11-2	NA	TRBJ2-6	CASSLIGGSGANVLTF	TGTGCCAGCAGCTTAATTGGGGGCTCTGGGGCCAACGTCCTGACTTTC
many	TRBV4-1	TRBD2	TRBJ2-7	CASSPRLAGNYEQYF	TGCGCCAGCAGCCCCCGACTAGCGGGAAACTACGAGCAGTACTTC